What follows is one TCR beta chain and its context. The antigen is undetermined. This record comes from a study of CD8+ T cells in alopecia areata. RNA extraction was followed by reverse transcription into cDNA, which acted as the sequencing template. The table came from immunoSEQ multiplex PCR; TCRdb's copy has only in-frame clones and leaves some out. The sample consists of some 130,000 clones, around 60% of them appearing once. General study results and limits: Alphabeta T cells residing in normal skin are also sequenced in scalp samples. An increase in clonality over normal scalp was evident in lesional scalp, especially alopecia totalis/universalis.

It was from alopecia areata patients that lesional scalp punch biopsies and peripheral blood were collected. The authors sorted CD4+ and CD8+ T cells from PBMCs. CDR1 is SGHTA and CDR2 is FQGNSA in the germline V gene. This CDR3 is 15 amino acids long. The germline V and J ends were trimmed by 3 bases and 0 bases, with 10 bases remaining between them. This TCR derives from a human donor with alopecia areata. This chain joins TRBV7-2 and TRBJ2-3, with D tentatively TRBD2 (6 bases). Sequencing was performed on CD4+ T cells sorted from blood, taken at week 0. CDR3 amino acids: CASSFRGSSTDTQYF. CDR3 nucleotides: TGTGCCAGCAGCTTTCGGGGGTCTAGCACAGATACGCAGTATTTT.